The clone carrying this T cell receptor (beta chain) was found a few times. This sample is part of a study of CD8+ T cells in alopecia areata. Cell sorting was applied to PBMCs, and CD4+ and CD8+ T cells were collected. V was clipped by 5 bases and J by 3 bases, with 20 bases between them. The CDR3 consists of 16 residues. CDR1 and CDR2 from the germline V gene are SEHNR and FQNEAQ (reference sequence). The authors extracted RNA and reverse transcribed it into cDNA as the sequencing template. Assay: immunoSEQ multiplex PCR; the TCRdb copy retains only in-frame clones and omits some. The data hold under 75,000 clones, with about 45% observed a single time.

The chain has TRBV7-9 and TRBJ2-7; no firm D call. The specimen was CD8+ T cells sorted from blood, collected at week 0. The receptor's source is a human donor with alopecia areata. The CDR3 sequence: CASSGREVSLNYEQYF. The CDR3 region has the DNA TGTGCCAGCAGCGGTCGTGAGGTATCGCTGAACTACGAGCAGTACTTC.